Each of the 21 T cell receptor beta chains below was sequenced from the same sample in a study of shared clonotypes between healthy human individuals. Cells designated naive CD8 were CD45RO-negative and were positively selected for CCR7, with terminally differentiated effector memory CD45RA+ cells excluded. The assay was immunoSEQ multiplex PCR, and TCRdb's table has in-frame clones only and misses some. The table shows around 1.9 million clones, with about 93% occurring only once. Sequencing input: naive CD8+ T cells from PBMCs. The source of these receptors is a man aged 18-30 years in good health. Some clones in this sample may be carry-over from other donors' samples.

The rearrangement links TRBV29-1 to TRBJ2-2; D gene unclear. Germline loops: CDR1 SQVTM, CDR2 ANQGSEA. This CDR3 spans 14 amino acids. Trimming left V 7 bases short and J 3 bases short, with 15 bases between. The CDR3 DNA sequence: TGCAGCGCAGGTCCGCTCCATGACACCGGGGAGCTGTTTTTT. Translation gives CSAGPLHDTGELFF.

CDR3 in DNA: TGTGCCAGCAGACCAGACAGGGGAGCCTACGAGCAGTACTTC. Translated: CASRPDRGAYEQYF. The V and J genes are TRBV27 and TRBJ2-7, with 8 bases aligning to TRBD1. The CDR3 is 14 amino acids. V lost 6 bases and J lost 2; bases outside the gene matches: 6. Germline CDR1 reads MNHEY; CDR2 reads SMNVEV (reference sequence).

The genes are TRBV29-1 and TRBJ2-2; TRBD2 might be the D (6 bases). Per the germline V gene, CDR1 is SQVTM and CDR2 is ANQGSEA. This CDR3 contains 12 residues. V was clipped by 5 bases and J by 6 bases, with 10 bases between them. Here the CDR3 reads CSVLSGAGELFF. The CDR3 DNA reads as TGCAGCGTTCTTTCGGGGGCCGGGGAGCTGTTTTTT.

The genes are TRBV2 and TRBJ1-1, with D possibly being TRBD1 (6 bases). Germline V gene data show CDR1 as SNHLY and CDR2 as FYNNEI. The CDR3 covers 14 residues. Trimming stripped 6 bases from V and 4 bases from J, with 15 bases between. The CDR3 DNA reads as TGTGCCAGCAGAATCGGGGGCATGTTCACTGAAGCTTTCTTT. It is translated as CASRIGGMFTEAFF.

The chain is built from TRBV2 and TRBJ2-7; 9 nucleotides align to TRBD1. The CDR3 is 15 amino acids. Germline CDR1 SNHLY, CDR2 FYNNEI. V was clipped by 6 bases and J by 5 bases; unmatched bases: 11. As DNA, the CDR3 is TGTGCCAGCAGAGACCGGGACAGGGAGAGCCACGAGCAGTACTTC. Amino acid sequence: CASRDRDRESHEQYF.

The chain employs TRBV7-8 and TRBJ2-7; TRBD2 matches 9 bases. Per the germline V gene, CDR1 is SGHVS and CDR2 is FQNEAQ. The CDR3 spans 15 residues. Germline trimming cut 5 bases from V and 1 base from J; bases unmatched to any gene: 6. The CDR3 region is CASSGRTSASYEQYF. In DNA form, the CDR3 reads TGTGCCAGCAGCGGGCGGACTAGCGCTTCCTACGAGCAGTACTTC.

The CDR3 region has the DNA TGCGCCAGCAGTGAGTGGGGACTAGCGGGACTTCCCAACACCGGGGAGCTGTTTTTT. Residues: CASSEWGLAGLPNTGELFF. The rearrangement joins TRBV10-2 to TRBJ2-2, with 13 bases fitting TRBD2. The J segment lost 2 bases and the V segment lost 1 base, leaving 7 bases of the junction unmatched. This CDR3 spans 19 amino acids. Germline CDR1 WSHSY, CDR2 SAAADI.

The J gene is TRBJ2-7, the V gene TRBV15, with D possibly TRBD2 on 5 matching bases. There are 14 residues in the CDR3. With 5 bases removed from V and 7 bases from J, the gap between germline ends came to 18 bases. CDR1 and CDR2 from the germline V gene are LNHNV and YYDKDF (reference sequence). The CDR3 DNA reads TGTGCCACCAGCCCAACCGGCCGGGAACAGGAGCAGTACTTC. It specifies CATSPTGREQEQYF.

The V and J genes are TRBV5-1 and TRBJ2-2; D is possibly TRBD1 (6 bases). Germline V lookup: CDR1 SGHRS, CDR2 YFSETQ. Trimming pared 0 bases from V and 5 bases from J, leaving 11 bases between. The CDR3 is 15 residues long. The DNA of the CDR3 is TGCGCCAGCAGCTTGGTCAGGGGAAGTACCGGGGAGCTGTTTTTT. The encoded protein is CASSLVRGSTGELFF.

This rearrangement joins TRBV11-2 to TRBJ2-1; tentative D call: TRBD2 (5 bases). Germline CDR1 reads SGHAT; CDR2 reads FQNNGV. The CDR3 covers 14 residues. V lost 1 base to trimming and J lost 3 bases, with 7 bases between them. This CDR3 reads CASSLGGFYNEQFF. The CDR3 coding sequence is TGTGCCAGCAGCTTAGGCGGGTTCTACAATGAGCAGTTCTTC.

CDR3 amino acids: CASSQEGLSSYNEQFF. CDR3 sequence (DNA): TGCGCCAGCAGCCAAGAGGGACTTAGCTCCTACAATGAGCAGTTCTTC. The chain couples TRBV4-1 to TRBJ2-1; tentatively, D is TRBD2 (6 bases). Deletions cut 0 bases from V and 0 bases from J, with 9 bases between. This CDR3 comprises 16 residues. Looked up from germline, CDR1 is MGHRA and CDR2 is YSYEKL.

This rearrangement joins TRBV7-6 to TRBJ2-3; the D gene is possibly TRBD1 (5 bases). Trimming took 5 bases from V and 2 from J, leaving 20 bases between them. The CDR3 is made up of 17 amino acids. Germline V gives CDR1 SGHVS, CDR2 FNYEAQ. The CDR3 DNA sequence: TGTGCCAGCAGCCCGAAGTACAGGCTGAAGGACACAGATACGCAGTATTTT. Translated, it gives CASSPKYRLKDTDTQYF.

The chain has TRBV15 and TRBJ2-5; D is ambiguous. CDR3 length: 13 residues. V was pared by 4 bases and J by 2 bases, with 8 bases between. Germline CDR1 is LNHNV and CDR2 is YYDKDF (reference sequence). CDR3 region: CATSTRKQETQYF. The CDR3 DNA is TGTGCCACCAGCACACGGAAGCAAGAGACCCAGTACTTC.

The chain links TRBV4-1 to TRBJ2-1; 9 nucleotides line up with TRBD2. The V segment lost 4 bases and the J segment 6 bases; nucleotides outside the gene matches: 7. In germline, CDR1 is MGHRA, CDR2 YSYEKL. The CDR3 contains 15 residues. DNA for the CDR3: TGCGCCAGCAGCCCAGAGTTTAGCGGGAGCAATGAGCAGTTCTTC. Translation gives CASSPEFSGSNEQFF.

The rearrangement links TRBV28 to TRBJ2-4; D gene ambiguous. The length of the CDR3 is 12 residues. The V gene's germline CDR1 is MDHEN and CDR2 SYDVKM. V lost 2 bases, J lost 14 bases, and 13 bases lay in between. Written as DNA, the CDR3 is TGTGCCAGCAGTTTAAGTCCATCTGGGGAGTACTTC. This translates into CASSLSPSGEYF.

A remark on this clone: One end of the junction fails to match germline, which may point to a read error. This chain joins TRBV4-3 and TRBJ1-4; unclear D gene. The length of the CDR3 is 16 residues. Germline loops: CDR1 LGHNA, CDR2 YSLEER. This CDR3 reads CASSRARSRTNEKLFF. In nucleotides, the CDR3 is TGCGCCAGCAGCCGAGCCAGGTCGCGGACTAACGAAAAACTGTTTTTT.

The chain links TRBV14 to TRBJ1-1; no firm D call. This CDR3 is built from 14 residues. In germline, CDR1 is SGHDN, CDR2 FVKESK. Trimming cost V 0 bases and J 6 bases, with 11 bases left between them. The DNA for the CDR3 is TGTGCCAGCAGCCAAGATTCGGCAGCGTCTGAAGCTTTCTTT. Translated, it gives CASSQDSAASEAFF.

The chain couples TRBV4-1 to TRBJ2-7; the D gene is possibly TRBD2 (5 bases). This CDR3 has 15 residues. V gave up 2 bases and J gave up 2 bases, with 13 bases separating them. Germline V gene lookup returns CDR1 MGHRA and CDR2 YSYEKL. The CDR3 nucleotides read TGCGCCAGCAGCCAAACTCTAGCAGAAGCCTACGAGCAGTACTTC. Its translation: CASSQTLAEAYEQYF.

This CDR3 is CASSQGNVAGGIVGETQYF. The CDR3 nucleotides read TGCGCCAGCAGCCAAGGGAACGTCGCAGGGGGGATCGTAGGAGAGACCCAGTACTTC. The chain uses TRBV4-1 and TRBJ2-5, with D perhaps matching TRBD1 (7 bases). The CDR3 consists of 19 residues. Germline lookup yields CDR1 MGHRA and CDR2 YSYEKL. Trimming stripped 1 base from V and 4 bases from J, with 25 bases between.

The chain joins TRBV2 to TRBJ1-5; TRBD1 is a possible D gene (5 bases). The CDR3 totals 15 residues. The germline V gene encodes CDR1 SNHLY and CDR2 FYNNEI. V dropped 3 bases and J dropped 7 bases, with 16 bases sitting between them. The CDR3 region is CASSEYLRDGQPQHF. As DNA, the CDR3 is TGTGCCAGCAGTGAGTATCTACGGGACGGGCAGCCCCAGCATTTT.

The V and J genes are TRBV27 and TRBJ1-4; no firm D call. Germline CDR1 and CDR2: MNHEY and SMNVEV (reference sequence). V was clipped by 5 bases and J by 0 bases, with 13 bases between them. This CDR3 has 16 amino acids. CDR3 region: CASSPRPYTTNEKLFF. CDR3 in DNA: TGTGCCAGCAGTCCCCGTCCGTACACAACTAATGAAAAACTGTTTTTT.